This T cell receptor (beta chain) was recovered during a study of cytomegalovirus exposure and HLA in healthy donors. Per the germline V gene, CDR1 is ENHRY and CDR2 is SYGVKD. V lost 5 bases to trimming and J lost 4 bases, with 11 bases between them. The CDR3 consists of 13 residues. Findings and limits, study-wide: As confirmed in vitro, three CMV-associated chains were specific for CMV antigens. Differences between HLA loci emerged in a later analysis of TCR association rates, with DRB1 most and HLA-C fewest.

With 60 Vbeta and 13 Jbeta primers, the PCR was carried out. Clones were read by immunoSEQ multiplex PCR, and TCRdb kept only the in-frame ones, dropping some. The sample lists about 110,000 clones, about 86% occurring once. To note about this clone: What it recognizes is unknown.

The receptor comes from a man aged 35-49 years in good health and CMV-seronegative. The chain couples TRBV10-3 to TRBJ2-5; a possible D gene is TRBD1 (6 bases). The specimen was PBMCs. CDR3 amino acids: CAISLDRGETQYF. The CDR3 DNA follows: TGTGCCATCAGTCTGGACAGAGGAGAGACCCAGTACTTC.